A single sample is the source of the 9 T cell receptor beta chains below, sequenced in a study of cytomegalovirus exposure and HLA in healthy donors (dated by TCRdb to about 2017). The library was built by means of the immunoSEQ multiplex PCR assay. A mixture of 60 forward primers for TCR Vbeta segments and 13 reverse primers for TCR Jbeta segments was used in the multiplex PCR. What TCRdb holds here is the immuneACCESS table cut down to in-frame rearrangements. Part of the clones is not present; checked against another copy, under half of the missing clones reflect an unresolved V gene, and the others are unexplained. Here the sample has over 55,000 clones; approximately 92% occur a single time. The ten top clones hold about 12% of the sample. The sample taken for sequencing was PBMCs. The source of these receptors is a woman in her twenties or thirties in good health and CMV-seropositive.

The V and J genes are TRBV30 and TRBJ1-1, with 9 bases that match TRBD1. The J segment lost 0 bases and the V segment lost 7 bases, leaving 9 bases of the junction unmatched. Germline V gene lookup returns CDR1 GTSNPN and CDR2 SVGIG (reference sequence). The CDR3 covers 15 residues. The CDR3 sequence: CAFNRGRGVNTEAFF. CDR3 nucleotide sequence: TGTGCCTTTAACAGGGGGCGCGGGGTGAACACTGAAGCTTTCTTT.

The chain employs TRBV6-1 and TRBJ2-5; TRBD1 aligns across 8 bases. Germline V gene sequence: CDR1 MNHNS, CDR2 SASEGT. The CDR3 has 18 residues. Germline trimming cut 2 bases from V and 6 bases from J; bases unmatched to any gene: 17. The CDR3 protein is CASSEYGFRTGTSKTQYF. The CDR3 nucleotides read TGTGCCAGCAGTGAATATGGGTTTCGGACAGGGACGTCGAAGACCCAGTACTTC.

As DNA, the CDR3 is TGCGCCAGCAGCTTGGTATCTAATTCACCCCTCCACTTT. Protein sequence: CASSLVSNSPLHF. The chain employs TRBV5-1 and TRBJ1-6, with no clear D. Germline-derived CDR1 and CDR2 are SGHRS and YFSETQ. The CDR3 sequence is 13 residues long. V gave up 0 bases and J gave up 6 bases, with 4 bases separating them.

The rearrangement links TRBV2 to TRBJ1-4; TRBD1 might be the D (5 bases). CDR3 length: 14 residues. CDR1 SNHLY and CDR2 FYNNEI come from the germline V gene. Trimming stripped 5 bases from V and 4 bases from J, with 11 bases between. CDR3 sequence reads: CASSQDTLNEKLFF. The CDR3 DNA sequence: TGTGCCAGCAGTCAGGACACCCTTAATGAAAAACTGTTTTTT.

The chain links TRBV5-1 to TRBJ1-1; 7 bases are shared with TRBD1. The CDR3 has 17 residues. V gave up 3 bases and J gave up 0 bases; unmatched junction bases: 11. The germline gives CDR1 SGHRS, CDR2 YFSETQ. The CDR3 DNA reads as TGCGCCAGCAGCTCGACAGGGTTGGGAGGTTTGAACACTGAAGCTTTCTTT. Translation gives CASSSTGLGGLNTEAFF.

The rearrangement joins TRBV5-4 to TRBJ2-1, with 12 nucleotides matching TRBD2. The germline V gene encodes CDR1 SGHNT and CDR2 YYREEE (reference sequence). The CDR3 loop spans 17 amino acids. V was pared by 0 bases and J by 4 bases, with 5 bases of the junction left unmatched. In nucleotides, the CDR3 is TGTGCCAGCAGCTTGGTAACCCTAGCGGGAGGGTACAATGAGCAGTTCTTC. Encoded protein: CASSLVTLAGGYNEQFF.

The V gene is TRBV5-1, the J gene TRBJ2-2; 9 bases agree with TRBD2. The CDR3 runs 15 residues. V shed 4 bases and J 1 base; nucleotides not matched to a gene: 2. CDR1 is SGHRS, CDR2 YFSETQ, per germline. In nucleotides, the CDR3 is TGCGCCAGCAGCCTTAGCGGGAGGAACACCGGGGAGCTGTTTTTT. Translated, it gives CASSLSGRNTGELFF.

This rearrangement joins TRBV9 to TRBJ2-7; D unresolved. Germline lookup yields CDR1 SGDLS and CDR2 YYNGEE. V shed 4 bases and J shed 1 base, with 12 bases lying between them. This CDR3 contains 14 residues. The CDR3 loop reads CASSPRSDSYEQYF. For the CDR3, the DNA is TGTGCCAGCAGCCCTAGGAGCGATTCCTACGAGCAGTACTTC. Drawing the rest from reference TRBV9 and TRBJ2-7, the complete variable domain is DSGVTQTPKHLITATGQRVTLRCSPRSGDLSVYWYQQSLDQGLQFLIQYYNGEERAKGNILERFSAQQFPDLHSELNLSSLELGDSALYFCASSPRSDSYEQYFGPGTRLTVT.

The J gene is TRBJ1-1, the V gene TRBV6-5; the D is unclear. The CDR3 spans 14 residues. Germline values: CDR1 MNHEY, CDR2 SVGAGI. Deletions cut 2 bases from V and 12 bases from J, with 19 bases between. The CDR3 reads CASSYSRGPHSTFF. For the CDR3, the DNA is TGTGCCAGCAGTTACAGTCGAGGGCCGCACTCAACTTTCTTT.